These 18 T cell receptor beta chains were sequenced from one sample in a study of Graves' ophthalmopathy and Graves' hyperthyroidism. Amplified material comprised TCR beta CDR3 regions derived from RNA transcripts. HTBI primers primed a first-round RT-PCR, and a second-round multiplex PCR followed. TCRdb passed the multiplex PCR reads through MiXCR, listing each CDR3 protein once. The sample has 200,000 to 250,000 distinct CDR3 sequences; under 30% are singletons. Sequences were obtained from peripheral blood. The receptors come from a man aged 50 to 60 with Graves' ophthalmopathy.

J is TRBJ1-1 and V is TRBV30; D is uncertain. Trimming pared 1 base from V and 3 bases from J, leaving 6 bases between. The germline CDR1 and CDR2 sequences are GTSNPN and SVGIG (reference sequence). The CDR3 has 12 residues. CDR3 in amino acids: CAWSDRDTEAFF. The CDR3 nucleotides read TGTGCCTGGAGTGATAGGGACACTGAAGCTTTCTTT.

The V gene is TRBV25-1, the J gene TRBJ2-5, with D possibly called TRBD1 or TRBD2 (5 bases each). This CDR3 region has 15 residues. The V gene lost 4 bases and the J gene lost 2 bases, with 14 bases spanning the gap. Germline V CDR1 and CDR2: MGHDK, SYGVNS. CDR3 nucleotide sequence: TGTGCCAGCAGTGTCCCTGGGGGATCTCAAGAGACCCAGTACTTC. This encodes CASSVPGGSQETQYF.

This clonotype was counted at least ten times. The chain couples TRBV7-2 to TRBJ2-7, with 8 positions matching TRBD1. V lost 1 base and J lost 3; bases outside the gene matches: 5. Looked up from germline, CDR1 is SGHTA and CDR2 is FQGNSA. This CDR3 is 15 amino acids long. The CDR3 DNA sequence: TGTGCCAGCAGCTTAGGCAGGGGGCGCATCTACGAGCAGTACTTC. As protein: CASSLGRGRIYEQYF.

The chain links TRBV6-1 to TRBJ1-2; D call uncertain. CDR1 and CDR2 (germline): MNHNS, SASEGT. Trimming cost V 6 bases and J 0 bases, with 8 bases left between them. There are 13 residues in the CDR3. CDR3: CASSAGTNYGYTF. The CDR3, as DNA: TGTGCCAGCAGCGCCGGGACTAACTATGGCTACACCTTC.

This clonotype was detected many times. The chain is built from TRBV29-1 and TRBJ1-2; 11 bases match TRBD1. Germline V gene data show CDR1 as SQVTM and CDR2 as ANQGSEA. The CDR3 spans 16 residues. V trimming: 5 bases; J trimming: 5 bases; junction bases outside the gene matches: 13. Written as DNA, the CDR3 is TGCAGCGTTTCCGGTACGCGGACAGGGGGCGCATATGGCTACACCTTC. Its translation is CSVSGTRTGGAYGYTF.

Ten or more counts support this clonotype. The chain couples TRBV27 to TRBJ1-5; 12 bases line up with TRBD1. Trimming cost V 1 base and J 8 bases; bases outside gene matches: 3. The CDR3 covers 15 residues. Germline V gene data show CDR1 as MNHEY and CDR2 as SMNVEV (reference sequence). This CDR3 is CASSLLGTGGKPQHF. For the CDR3, the DNA is TGTGCCAGCAGTTTATTAGGGACAGGGGGCAAGCCCCAGCATTTT.

This clonotype was counted ten times or more. This clone may be a read error of a much larger clone one base away. Here the CDR3 reads CASSRLVKVYEQYF. CDR3 DNA: TGTGCCAGCAGCCGACTAGTGAAGGTCTACGAGCAGTACTTC. The rearrangement joins TRBV3-1 to TRBJ2-7; D may be TRBD2 (6 bases). The CDR3 has 14 amino acids. Trimming removed 4 bases from V and 3 bases from J, with 13 bases in between. The germline V gene has CDR1 LGHDT and CDR2 YNNKEL (reference sequence).

This chain uses TRBV28 with TRBJ1-1, with TRBD1 matching over 7 bases. Germline loops: CDR1 MDHEN, CDR2 SYDVKM. The V and J ends lost 5 bases and 1 base, in that order; junction bases with no gene match: 4. This CDR3 is built from 14 residues. Here the CDR3 DNA reads TGTGCCAGCAGTGCAGGGGGACCGAACACTGAAGCTTTCTTT. Protein sequence: CASSAGGPNTEAFF.

This clonotype was seen ten or more times. The chain combines TRBV28 with TRBJ2-2; D is perhaps TRBD2 (5 bases). Germline CDR1 reads MDHEN; CDR2 reads SYDVKM. The CDR3 loop spans 15 amino acids. V lost 4 bases to trimming and J lost 2 bases, with 11 bases between them. The CDR3 loop is CASSSRRLNTGELFF. The CDR3 DNA reads as TGTGCCAGCAGTTCTAGGCGACTAAACACCGGGGAGCTGTTTTTT.

This clonotype was picked up many times. V gene TRBV6-5 combines with J gene TRBJ2-2; 7 bases line up with TRBD1. This CDR3 has 16 amino acids. Germline values: CDR1 MNHEY, CDR2 SVGAGI. Trimming at V came to 2 bases and at J to 2 bases, leaving 5 bases not matched to a gene. CDR3 loop: CASSYQGGSNTGELFF. DNA for the CDR3: TGTGCCAGCAGTTACCAAGGGGGCTCAAACACCGGGGAGCTGTTTTTT.

In this sample, this clonotype turned up many times. Here the CDR3 reads CASSSGRWTGELFF. As DNA, the CDR3 is TGTGCCAGCTCCAGCGGGAGGTGGACCGGGGAGCTGTTTTTT. The chain combines TRBV12-3 or TRBV12-4 with TRBJ2-2, with 9 bases matching TRBD2. The junction had 6 bases not matched to a gene; V was cut back by 8 bases and J by 5 bases. The CDR3 runs 14 residues.

At least ten counts were recorded for this clonotype. CDR3 in amino acids: CASRPGREGMSNQPQHF. DNA for the CDR3: TGTGCCAGTAGGCCGGGGAGGGAAGGTATGAGCAATCAGCCCCAGCATTTT. The V call is TRBV19, the J call TRBJ1-5; D is ambiguous. Per the germline V gene, CDR1 is LNHDA and CDR2 is SQIVND (reference sequence). The V gene lost 6 bases and the J gene lost 1 base, with 19 bases spanning the gap. This CDR3 is 17 amino acids long.

This clonotype was seen many times. The chain links TRBV6-2 or TRBV6-3 to TRBJ2-7; 13 bases line up with TRBD2. J lost 3 bases, V lost 4 bases, and 3 bases had no gene match. Germline V gene data show CDR1 as MNHEY and CDR2 as SVGEGT. The CDR3 is 15 amino acids. CDR3: CASSSWTSGSYEQYF. The CDR3 nucleotides read TGTGCCAGCAGTTCCTGGACTAGCGGGAGCTACGAGCAGTACTTC.

The table lists this clonotype with a few counts. The rearrangement joins TRBV11-2 to TRBJ2-7; 7 bases are a match to TRBD1. The length of the CDR3 is 15 residues. The ends lost 5 bases at V and 6 bases at J; junction bases unmatched: 13. From germline, CDR1 is SGHAT and CDR2 FQNNGV. The CDR3 DNA reads as TGTGCCAGCAGCCCCAGCTCGACAGGGCTTCCCGAGCAGTACTTC. Translated, it gives CASSPSSTGLPEQYF.

This clonotype was seen at least ten times. The chain uses TRBV29-1 and TRBJ2-5; D gene unclear. Germline V gives CDR1 SQVTM, CDR2 ANQGSEA. The CDR3 contains 10 residues. V was trimmed by 7 bases and J by 5 bases, leaving 8 bases between them. CDR3 sequence: CSAWFETQYF. The DNA of the CDR3 is TGCAGCGCTTGGTTCGAGACCCAGTACTTC. The variable domain in full, completed from reference TRBV29-1 and TRBJ2-5, reads SAVISQKPSRDICQRGTSLTIQCQVDSQVTMMFWYRQQPGQSLTLIATANQGSEATYESGFVIDKFPISRPNLTFSTLTVSNMSPEDSSIYLCSAWFETQYFGPGTRLLVL.

This clonotype was recorded many times. The chain couples TRBV29-1 to TRBJ2-7, with 14 bases identical to TRBD2. The V and J ends lost 6 bases and 3 bases, in that order; junction bases with no gene match: 10. The CDR3 is 16 amino acids. Germline-derived CDR1 and CDR2 are SQVTM and ANQGSEA. CDR3 sequence reads: CSVQGTSGRSNYEQYF. The CDR3 DNA is TGCAGCGTCCAAGGGACTAGCGGGAGATCAAACTACGAGCAGTACTTC.

This clonotype was found a few times. The chain uses TRBV24-1 and TRBJ2-7, with 7 bases fitting TRBD1. The ends lost 2 bases at V and 7 bases at J; junction bases unmatched: 4. CDR3 size: 13 residues. Germline V gene sequence: CDR1 KGHDR, CDR2 SFDVKD. The CDR3 reads CATSDYRGREQYF. CDR3 coding DNA: TGTGCCACCAGTGATTACAGGGGACGTGAGCAGTACTTC.

This sequence joins TRBV6-2 or TRBV6-3 and TRBJ1-5; D is unresolved. This CDR3 contains 16 residues. Germline-derived CDR1 and CDR2 are MNHEY and SVGEGT. V dropped 6 bases and J dropped 9 bases, with 24 bases sitting between them. This CDR3 reads CASSQAGRGFFPPQHF. The CDR3, as DNA: TGTGCCAGCAGCCAAGCCGGGAGAGGTTTTTTTCCGCCCCAGCATTTT.